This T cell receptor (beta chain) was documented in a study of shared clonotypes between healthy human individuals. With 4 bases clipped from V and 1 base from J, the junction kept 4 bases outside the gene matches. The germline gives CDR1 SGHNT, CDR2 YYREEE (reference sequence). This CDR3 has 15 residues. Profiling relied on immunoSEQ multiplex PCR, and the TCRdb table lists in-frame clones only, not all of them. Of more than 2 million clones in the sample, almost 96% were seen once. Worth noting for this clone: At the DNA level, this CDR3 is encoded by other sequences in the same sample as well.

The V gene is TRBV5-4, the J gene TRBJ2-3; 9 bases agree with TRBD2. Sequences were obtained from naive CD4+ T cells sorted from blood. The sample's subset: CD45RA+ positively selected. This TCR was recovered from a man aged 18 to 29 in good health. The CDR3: CASSLSGGRTDTQYF. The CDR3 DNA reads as TGTGCCAGCAGCCTTAGCGGGGGACGCACAGATACGCAGTATTTT.